This record looks at one T cell receptor (beta chain) sequence and its context. Its antigen has not been determined. No base quality values were provided; no much bigger clone lies one nucleotide off. This entry belongs to a study of control samples from healthy donors and cancer patients (dated by TCRdb to the early 2020s). The CDR3 covers 16 residues, taking in both the cysteine and the phenylalanine. This entry keeps only the CDR3 DNA: 48 bases, framed from base 1. CDR1 is given as KGHSH and CDR2 as LQKENI, both from the germline V gene. The junction shows trimming of 4 bases on V and 3 bases on J, plus 16 bases between the germline ends. Libraries were made using the immunoSEQ multiplex PCR assay. Drawn from immuneACCESS, this table holds only the in-frame rearrangements with V and J called that TCRdb kept. Clones are partly lost; checked studies trace under half to an unresolved V gene and leave the rest unexplained. The sample yields some 82,000 clones; 87% were counted once. The top ten hold around 18% of the sample.

Rearrangement joined TRBV18 to TRBJ1-3; TRBD1 could be the D gene, as 5 bases match. What was sequenced was blood. This receptor was taken from a man between 45 and 60 years old in good health. The CDR3 in this case is CASSQNPGTSGNTIYF. The sequence in DNA is TGTGCCAGCTCACAAAACCCCGGGACGAGTGGAAACACCATATATTTT.